The text below deals with one T cell receptor beta chain. Which antigen it targets is not known. Per-base qualities were not stored, and no clone one base away is much larger. Patients with hyperthyroidism were aged 18 to 65 years, had been newly diagnosed, and had a disease duration of less than 2 months. Patients with other autoimmune diseases, uncontrolled infections, pregnancy or lactation were excluded from the study. Clinical symptoms, serum thyroxine, TRAb, thyroid ultrasound and orbital computed tomography formed the basis of the diagnosis. Total RNA was extracted with Trizol reagent and quality-checked on an Agilent 2100 Bioanalyzer. The CDR3, cysteine through phenylalanine, is 13 amino acids long. Only CDR3 DNA remains: 39 bases, in frame from the first base. The germline V end is reduced by 4 bases and the J end by 8 bases; junction bases left unmatched: 8. The germline V gene encodes CDR1 SGHRS and CDR2 YFSETQ.

For repertoire sequencing, the TCR beta CDR3 regions were amplified from RNA transcripts. A first-round RT-PCR used HTBI primers with the Qiagen OneStep RT-PCR kit, followed by a second-round multiplex PCR, size selection and purification. The libraries underwent paired-end sequencing with 100 bp reads on an Illumina HiSeq2000. The authors' analysis ran thus. SOAPnuke was used for read processing, and reads with adapters, uncalled bases, a mean Phred below 15, or no exact constant-primer or identifier match were discarded. High-quality paired reads were merged with COPE v1.2.5. Each unique nucleotide sequence was treated as a clonotype, and MiTCR v1.1 was used to align the clonotypes to the IMGT TRB V, D and J references. Only V-J combinations with frequency above 0.0001 were analysed, covering approximately 99% of repertoires. For each V-J combination, a TCR clonal expansion and chaos score was defined as the ratio of F50 clonal expansion to chaos observed in the TCRdist matrix. Welch's t-statistics and random forest were used to reduce the features to 13 V-J combinations, which were then used as input to a naive Bayes classifier. The similarity between thyroid and blood repertoires was quantified using the Morisita-Horn index. TCRdb reanalyzed the raw reads on its own, using fastp at Q25 for trimming and MiXCR for clone calling, and kept in-frame beta chains. Identical CDR3 protein sequences are pooled into one entry, listed with their most common genes and DNA. For this entry, the V and J calls and clone size follow TCRdb and not the study's own pipeline. The sample table lists some 1.1 million distinct CDR3 sequences, 35% to 45% of them with a count of one. 8.5% to 14% of the sample belongs to the ten largest clones.

The sample comes from a study of Graves' ophthalmopathy and Graves' hyperthyroidism listed by TCRdb under 2018. About the full investigation: A patient counted as having stable hyperthyroidism if there was no progression to ophthalmopathy within 18 months of follow-up. To tell Graves' ophthalmopathy apart from Graves' hyperthyroidism, and to predict which patients would progress to ophthalmopathy, the study relied on TCR beta repertoire signatures. In total, some 140 blood samples were TCR-sequenced: fewer than 50 ophthalmopathy, some 75 hyperthyroidism and 17 hyperthyroidism-to-ophthalmopathy patients. To explore V-J signatures that separate ophthalmopathy from hyperthyroidism, a discovery set of 95 to 100 patients was enrolled, consisting of approximately 45 with ophthalmopathy and around 57 with stable hyperthyroidism. An independent validation cohort was composed of some 19 hyperthyroidism patients and 17 patients who later progressed from hyperthyroidism to ophthalmopathy. T-cell repertoires of thyroid tissue and blood were compared in several hyperthyroidism patients. Following sampling, methimazole starting at 30 mg daily was administered to hyperthyroidism patients, and high-dose intravenous methylprednisolone was administered to ophthalmopathy patients. Overall study results and their limits: Most expanded thyroid clonotypes with frequency above 0.001 were also detected in blood, suggesting blood repertoires may reflect the thyroid immune response. Ophthalmopathy was separated from stable hyperthyroidism by the 13-signature model with about 90% sensitivity and less than 82% specificity in cross-validation and with 80%/75% in the test set. Sample size was not statistically predetermined, and group allocation was not concealed from the investigators. In validation, the model predicted ophthalmopathy progression with about 71% sensitivity and around 72% specificity; 12 predicted patients were CT-confirmed with GO in a median of about 6.1 months.

The clonotype was recovered from an adult man with Graves' hyperthyroidism. Rearrangement joined TRBV5-1 to TRBJ1-2, with 7 bases in between that match TRBD1. The sample was peripheral blood or thyroid tissue (not recorded which). This receptor has the CDR3 CASSARQGDGYTF. At the DNA level, the sequence is TGCGCCAGCAGCGCTCGACAGGGAGACGGCTACACCTTC.